A selection of T cell receptor beta chains follows, all from one sample in a study of blood T cell repertoires in COVID-19. Clones were sequenced by immunoSEQ multiplex PCR, and TCRdb holds only the in-frame ones, with some missing. This repertoire shows some 150,000 clones, roughly 84% found once; its top ten account for 9.8%. The sequencing sample was made of peripheral blood. The receptors stem from a woman aged 45-60 years with acute or convalescent COVID-19. Both conserved end residues are part of each CDR3. A D gene is named only where the DNA matches it firmly. Rows give clone size only sometimes, using once, few, many, or a class for an expanded clone.

j_call clone_size v_call d_call cdr3_aa cdr3_nt
TRBJ2-2 NA TRBV19 NA CASSMALLTGELFF TGTGCCAGTAGTATGGCTCTCCTCACCGGGGAGCTGTTTTTT
TRBJ2-3 NA TRBV9 TRBD2 CASSVGLAGSDTQYF TGTGCCAGCAGCGTGGGACTAGCGGGGTCAGATACGCAGTATTTT
TRBJ2-6 NA TRBV3-1/TRBV3-2 NA CASSPPDWGGGANVLTF TGTGCCAGCAGCCCCCCTGATTGGGGCGGTGGGGCCAACGTCCTGACTTTC
TRBJ1-2 NA TRBV4-2 TRBD1 CASSQDTGVYGYTF TGTGCCAGCAGCCAAGATACAGGGGTCTATGGCTACACCTTC
TRBJ1-4 NA TRBV28 NA CASSLPGQANEKLFF TGTGCCAGCAGCCTCCCCGGCCAGGCTAATGAAAAACTGTTTTTT
TRBJ1-5 NA TRBV18 TRBD1 CASSQGAGQPQHF TGTGCCAGCTCACAGGGGGCTGGGCAGCCCCAGCATTTT
TRBJ2-5 few TRBV21-1 NA CASSTLAGRETQYF TGTGCCAGCAGCACCTTAGCGGGACGGGAGACCCAGTACTTC
TRBJ2-5 once TRBV2 NA CASTVQETQYF TGTGCCAGCACGGTCCAAGAGACCCAGTACTTC
TRBJ1-1 NA TRBV4-1 TRBD1 CASSQPKPGQGRLAFF TGCGCCAGCAGCCAACCGAAACCGGGACAGGGAAGACTAGCTTTCTTT
TRBJ2-7 few TRBV5-6 TRBD1 CASSEPGQGMRSYEQYF TGTGCCAGCAGCGAACCTGGACAGGGAATGAGATCCTACGAGCAGTACTTC
TRBJ1-2 NA TRBV7-2 NA CASRHGPGVGYTF TGTGCCAGCCGACACGGACCCGGGGTTGGCTACACCTTC
TRBJ2-2 NA TRBV2 TRBD2 CASSEEAGGNTGELFF TGTGCCAGCAGTGAAGAGGCGGGGGGGAACACCGGGGAGCTGTTTTTT
TRBJ1-4 NA TRBV7-9 NA CASSLMGTDEKLFF TGTGCCAGCAGCTTAATGGGCACCGATGAAAAACTGTTTTTT
TRBJ1-1 NA TRBV19 TRBD1 CASIRDRVNTEAFF TGTGCCAGTATAAGGGACAGGGTAAACACTGAAGCTTTCTTT
TRBJ2-7 NA TRBV14 NA CASSQARDFYSYEQYF TGTGCCAGCAGCCAAGCGAGGGACTTTTACTCCTACGAGCAGTACTTC
TRBJ1-5 NA TRBV5-8 NA CASSPGSGYFQPQHF TGTGCCAGCAGCCCGGGATCCGGATATTTTCAGCCCCAGCATTTT
TRBJ1-6 NA TRBV23-1 NA CASRVGDSQNSYNSPLHF TGCGCCAGCAGAGTAGGAGACAGCCAGAACTCCTATAATTCACCCCTCCACTTT
TRBJ2-6 NA TRBV19 TRBD1 CASSRGTALISGANVLTF TGTGCCAGTAGTAGGGGGACAGCCCTCATCTCTGGGGCCAACGTCCTGACTTTC
TRBJ1-5 NA TRBV10-3 NA CAISESLAKSNQPQHF TGTGCCATCAGTGAGTCGTTGGCAAAAAGCAATCAGCCCCAGCATTTT
TRBJ1-2 few TRBV27 NA CASSLSPAYGYTF TGTGCCAGCAGCTTATCTCCTGCGTATGGCTACACCTTC
TRBJ2-3 NA TRBV7-2 TRBD2 CASSLGKAGGTDTQYF TGTGCCAGCAGCTTAGGAAAAGCGGGGGGCACAGATACGCAGTATTTT
TRBJ2-2 NA TRBV21-1 NA CASSTQGVSWTGELFF TGTGCCAGCAGTACACAGGGGGTATCTTGGACCGGGGAGCTGTTTTTT
TRBJ2-2 NA TRBV11-2 NA CASSLNPFAGGELFF TGTGCCAGCAGCTTAAACCCATTCGCCGGCGGGGAGCTGTTTTTT
TRBJ1-2 NA TRBV28 TRBD1 CASSLGQNYGYTF TGTGCCAGCAGTTTGGGACAGAACTATGGCTACACCTTC
TRBJ1-1 NA TRBV27 TRBD1 CASSLKPGGMNTEAFF TGTGCCAGCAGTTTAAAGCCAGGGGGCATGAACACTGAAGCTTTCTTT
TRBJ2-4 NA TRBV7-3 NA CASAKGQGKNIQYF TGTGCCAGCGCCAAGGGCCAGGGCAAAAACATTCAGTACTTC
TRBJ2-7 NA TRBV5-6 TRBD1 CASSDRDRANEQYF TGTGCCAGCAGCGACCGGGACAGGGCGAACGAGCAGTACTTC
TRBJ2-7 NA TRBV27 NA CASRPQLASYTSSYEQYF TGTGCCAGCAGACCACAGCTGGCGAGTTATACAAGCTCCTACGAGCAGTACTTC
TRBJ2-2 NA TRBV7-2 TRBD1 CASSPLGQGAGELFF TGTGCCAGCAGCCCCTTGGGACAGGGGGCCGGGGAGCTGTTTTTT
TRBJ1-4 NA TRBV28 NA CASSPSANEKLFF TGTGCCAGCAGTCCCTCGGCTAATGAAAAACTGTTTTTT
TRBJ2-1 NA TRBV9 NA CASSVGRSTYNEQFF TGTGCCAGCAGCGTAGGGAGGAGCACCTACAATGAGCAGTTCTTC
TRBJ2-3 NA TRBV7-9 TRBD2 CASSLGTSGRSTDTQYF TGTGCCAGCAGCTTAGGGACTAGCGGTCGGAGCACAGATACGCAGTATTTT
TRBJ1-6 few TRBV15 TRBD1 CATSRGGTDNSPLHF TGTGCCACCAGCAGGGGTGGGACAGACAATTCACCCCTCCACTTT
TRBJ1-1 NA TRBV28 NA CASRGGTITEAFF TGTGCCAGCAGAGGAGGGACTATCACTGAAGCTTTCTTT
TRBJ1-1 NA TRBV7-9 TRBD1 CASSSGDRGPSDEAFF TGTGCCAGCAGCTCCGGGGACAGGGGGCCCTCTGATGAAGCTTTCTTT
TRBJ2-4 NA TRBV6-6 TRBD2 CASQMLAEKNIQYF TGTGCCAGCCAGATGCTAGCGGAGAAAAACATTCAGTACTTC
TRBJ1-3 few TRBV30 NA CAWSVNLLGNTIYF TGTGCCTGGAGTGTTAACCTACTCGGAAACACCATATATTTT
TRBJ2-7 NA TRBV9 NA CASSDRLGSVEQYF TGTGCCAGCAGCGATCGACTAGGGTCGGTCGAGCAGTACTTC
TRBJ1-2 few TRBV15 NA CATSRAGNANYGYTF TGTGCCACCAGCAGAGCAGGAAATGCTAACTATGGCTACACCTTC
TRBJ2-1 NA TRBV27 NA CASSLGRGGYNEQFF TGTGCCAGCAGTTTAGGGCGGGGAGGCTACAATGAGCAGTTCTTC
TRBJ1-6 NA TRBV9 TRBD1 CASSARLDRAVYSPLHF TGTGCCAGCAGCGCCCGACTTGACAGGGCCGTATATTCACCCCTCCACTTT
TRBJ1-2 NA TRBV6-4 NA CASKRQTTNYGYTF TGTGCCAGCAAACGACAGACCACTAACTATGGCTACACCTTC
TRBJ2-2 NA TRBV7-6 TRBD2 CASSRRLAGGSANTGELFF TGTGCCAGCAGCCGCCGACTAGCGGGGGGTTCGGCTAACACCGGGGAGCTGTTTTTT
TRBJ1-2 NA TRBV6-5 NA CASSLSWTQNYGYTF TGTGCCAGCAGTCTTTCGTGGACACAAAACTATGGCTACACCTTC
TRBJ2-5 once TRBV10-1 TRBD2 CASSGTRPGETQYF TGCGCCAGCAGCGGGACTAGGCCGGGGGAGACCCAGTACTTC